The T cell receptor (beta chain) described here comes from a study of blood T cells in healthy people across ages. Findings and limits, study-wide: Investigators treated diversity estimates from one million T cells as underestimates. Comparison with aged donors showed that long-lived donors had more naive CD4+ cells and higher diversity. Not knowing donor CMV status may have confounded expanded clonotype changes.

With regard to this clonotype: Its antigen remains unknown.

The authors ran a second PCR of about 6 to 11 cycles using a sample-barcoded 5' primer and a J-beta primer mix. TCRdb re-called the 5' RACE reads through MiXCR, storing one row per CDR3 protein. The table lists about 1.4 million distinct CDR3 sequences, approximately 59% of them singletons, with 5.5% to 8% in the top ten. Germline CDR1 SEHNR, CDR2 FQNEAQ (reference sequence). Between the trimmed V and J ends, which lost 2 bases and 2 bases, there was a span of 17 bases. The CDR3 extends over 17 amino acids. Isolation of PBMCs gave at least 6 million cells per sample. Material for sequencing was blood. The J gene is TRBJ2-3, the V gene TRBV7-9; either TRBD1 or TRBD2 may fit D (5 bases each). The sequence derives from a man aged 18-30 years in good health. The CDR3 here is CASSLLAGLSLTDTQYF. CDR3 sequence (DNA): TGTGCCAGCAGCTTACTAGCAGGGCTAAGCCTCACAGATACGCAGTATTTT.